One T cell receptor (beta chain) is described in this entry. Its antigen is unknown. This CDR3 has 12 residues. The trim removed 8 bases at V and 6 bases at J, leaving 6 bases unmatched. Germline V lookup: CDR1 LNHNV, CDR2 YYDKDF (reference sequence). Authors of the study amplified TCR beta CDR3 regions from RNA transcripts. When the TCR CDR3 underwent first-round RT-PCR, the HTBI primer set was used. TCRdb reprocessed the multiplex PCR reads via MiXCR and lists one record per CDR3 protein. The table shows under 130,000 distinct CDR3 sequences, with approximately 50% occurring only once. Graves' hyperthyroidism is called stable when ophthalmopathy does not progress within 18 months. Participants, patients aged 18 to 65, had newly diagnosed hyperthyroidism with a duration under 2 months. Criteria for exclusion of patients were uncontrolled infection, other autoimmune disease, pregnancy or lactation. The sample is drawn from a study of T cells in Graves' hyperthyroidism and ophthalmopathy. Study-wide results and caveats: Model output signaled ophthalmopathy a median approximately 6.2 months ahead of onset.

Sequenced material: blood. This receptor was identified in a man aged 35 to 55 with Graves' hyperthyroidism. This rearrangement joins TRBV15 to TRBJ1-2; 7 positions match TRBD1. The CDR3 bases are TGTGCCACCGGGACAGCGCCCCATGGCTACACCTTC. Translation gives CATGTAPHGYTF.